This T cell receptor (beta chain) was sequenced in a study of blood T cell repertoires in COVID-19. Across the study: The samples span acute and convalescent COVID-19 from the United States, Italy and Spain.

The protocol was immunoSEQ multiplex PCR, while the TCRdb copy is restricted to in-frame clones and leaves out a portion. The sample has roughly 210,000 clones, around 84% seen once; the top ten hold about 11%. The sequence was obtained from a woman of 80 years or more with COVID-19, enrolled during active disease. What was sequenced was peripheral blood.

The CDR3 coding sequence is TGTGCCAGCAGTACCCAGGGGCCGAATGAAAAACTGTTTTTT. This sequence encodes CASSTQGPNEKLFF. This chain connects TRBV27 to TRBJ1-4; possible D gene TRBD1, 6 bases. This CDR3 has 14 amino acids. Germline CDR1 reads MNHEY; CDR2 reads SMNVEV (reference sequence). The V gene lost 5 bases and the J gene lost 5 bases, with 12 bases spanning the gap.